This TCR beta chain was identified in a study of shared clonotypes between healthy human individuals. For the study at large: Sampling drew on donors who were a couple of women and three men aged 18 to 49.

Sequenced by immunoSEQ multiplex PCR; TCRdb stores in-frame clones only, minus some. The sample gives about 2 million clones, about 95% of which show up once; 0.9% to 1.3% is in the top ten. The germline CDR1 and CDR2 sequences are SSHAT and FNYEAQ (reference sequence). The CDR3 loop spans 16 amino acids. Comment on this clone: Mismatch with germline at one junction end may stem from a read error.

Naive CD8 cells were CD45RO-negative, positively selected for CCR7, excluding terminally differentiated effector memory CD45RA+ cells. The clonotype comes from a man between 18 and 29 years old in good health. The chain is built from TRBV7-7 and TRBJ2-2; D is unclear. The sample was naive CD8+ T cells sorted from blood. DNA of the CDR3: TGTGCTAGCAGCCCACCCTCCCCCGCGAACACCGGGGAGCTGTTTTTT. Translated: CASSPPSPANTGELFF.